The rows below give T cell receptor beta chains drawn from one sample of a study of PD-1 blockade in mismatch repair-deficient tumors. Generated by immunoSEQ multiplex PCR, the TCRdb table keeps only in-frame clones and is missing some. The table has some 120,000 clones, 88% seen once. This specimen was peripheral blood, taken approximately 72 weeks after starting pembrolizumab. Receptors originate from an adult with mismatch repair-deficient cancer. The CDR3 runs from the conserved cysteine through the conserved F or W. The D gene is left open where the match is weak. The listing skips clone size in some rows; elsewhere it reads once, few, many or a size class.

-	TRBD1	TRBV6-5	TRBJ1-2	CASSYFGTGADGYTF	TGTGCCAGCAGTTACTTCGGAACAGGGGCCGATGGCTACACCTTC
-	TRBD1	TRBV4-1	TRBJ2-2	CASSQQSTGTGGRELFF	TGCGCCAGCAGCCAACAAAGCACCGGGACAGGGGGCCGGGAGCTGTTTTTT
-	-	TRBV29-1	TRBJ1-3	CSVAQGLSGNTIYF	TGCAGCGTTGCACAGGGTTTATCTGGAAACACCATATATTTT
-	TRBD2	TRBV11-1	TRBJ2-1	CASTSGIEQFF	TGTGCTTCTACTAGCGGGATTGAGCAGTTCTTC
-	-	TRBV28	TRBJ2-5	CASSPIEQGEGTQYF	TGTGCCAGCAGTCCTATAGAACAGGGGGAGGGGACCCAGTACTTC
-	-	TRBV4-1	TRBJ1-5	CASSPGHWHQPQHF	TGCGCCAGCAGCCCCGGACATTGGCATCAGCCCCAGCATTTT
-	-	TRBV21-1	TRBJ1-2	CASSKNLWIDREVVYTF	TGTGCCAGCAGCAAAAACCTATGGATTGACAGGGAGGTGGTCTACACCTTC
-	TRBD2	TRBV29-1	TRBJ2-5	CSVGLAGVKETQYF	TGCAGCGTCGGACTAGCGGGAGTTAAAGAGACCCAGTACTTC
-	-	TRBV5-1	TRBJ2-1	CASSLAFKSDEQFF	TGCGCCAGCAGCTTGGCCTTCAAGAGTGATGAGCAGTTCTTC
few	-	TRBV28	TRBJ2-7	CASSSLVRDEQYF	TGTGCCAGCAGTAGTTTAGTGCGAGACGAGCAGTACTTC
-	TRBD1	TRBV11-2	TRBJ1-1	CASSSTGVPGTEAFF	TGTGCCAGCAGCTCAACAGGGGTCCCGGGCACTGAAGCTTTCTTT
-	TRBD2	TRBV6-6	TRBJ2-7	CASSYSFRGTTYEQYF	TGTGCCAGCAGTTACTCGTTCCGCGGGACTACCTACGAGCAGTACTTC
-	-	TRBV6-5	TRBJ1-5	CASAPKGNQPQHF	TGTGCCAGCGCTCCAAAGGGGAATCAGCCCCAGCATTTT
-	TRBD2	TRBV7-6	TRBJ2-7	CASSLTTGTTGGEQYF	TGTGCCAGCAGTTTAACAACCGGGACTACGGGGGGCGAGCAGTACTTC
once	TRBD2	TRBV6-1	TRBJ2-2	CASSEGTSGSFGTGELFF	TGTGCCAGCAGTGAAGGGACTAGCGGGAGTTTCGGCACCGGGGAGCTGTTTTTT
-	-	TRBV27	TRBJ2-6	CATSPAGSGANVLTF	TGTGCCACCTCGCCCGCCGGCTCTGGGGCCAACGTCCTGACTTTC
-	-	TRBV7-6	TRBJ2-7	CASSSRIGNPYEQYF	TGTGCCAGCAGCTCCCGGATAGGGAACCCCTACGAGCAGTACTTC
-	-	TRBV12-5	TRBJ1-1	CASGLELNTEAFF	TGTGCTAGTGGTTTGGAGTTGAACACTGAAGCTTTCTTT
-	-	TRBV5-1	TRBJ1-1	CASRTDGAVYTEAFF	TGCGCCAGCAGAACGGACGGTGCTGTATACACTGAAGCTTTCTTT
-	-	TRBV19	TRBJ2-6	CASQGVGDPGANVLTF	TGTGCCAGCCAAGGCGTAGGGGACCCTGGGGCCAACGTCCTGACTTTC
-	TRBD1	TRBV5-6	TRBJ2-7	CASSLIGNLGQGLYEQYF	TGTGCCAGCAGCTTGATAGGAAATTTAGGACAGGGACTCTACGAGCAGTACTTC
-	TRBD1	TRBV9	TRBJ2-7	CASRGTGDYEQYF	TGTGCCAGCAGAGGGACAGGGGATTACGAGCAGTACTTC
-	-	TRBV6-5	TRBJ1-1	CASSYGTGGNTEAFF	TGTGCCAGCAGTTATGGTACTGGGGGGAACACTGAAGCTTTCTTT
once	TRBD2	TRBV19	TRBJ2-2	CASRFYGLAGVIGELFF	TGTGCCAGTAGATTCTACGGGCTAGCGGGAGTAATCGGGGAGCTGTTTTTT
-	TRBD2	TRBV6-5	TRBJ2-1	CASSPWGSGSNEQFF	TGTGCCAGCAGTCCTTGGGGGAGCGGGAGTAATGAGCAGTTCTTC
-	-	TRBV7-9	TRBJ1-4	CASSRGGLNEKLFF	TGTGCCAGCAGTCGGGGGGGCTTGAATGAAAAACTGTTTTTT
-	TRBD2	TRBV4-2	TRBJ2-1	CASSPTTSGMYNEQFF	TGTGCCAGCAGCCCGACTACTAGCGGCATGTACAATGAGCAGTTCTTC
-	-	TRBV5-1	TRBJ2-7	CASSPGTANYEQYF	TGCGCCAGCAGCCCGGGGACCGCGAACTACGAGCAGTACTTC
-	-	TRBV7-9	TRBJ2-7	CASSLVVDRPEQYF	TGTGCCAGCAGCTTAGTCGTTGACAGGCCCGAGCAGTACTTC
-	TRBD2	TRBV6-6	TRBJ2-7	CASCPSGFSYEQYF	TGTGCCAGCTGTCCTAGCGGGTTCTCCTACGAGCAGTACTTC
-	TRBD2	TRBV7-2	TRBJ2-7	CASSYDLLAGDHAYEQYF	TGTGCCAGCAGTTATGACTTACTAGCGGGAGACCACGCCTACGAGCAGTACTTC
-	TRBD2	TRBV4-1	TRBJ2-7	CASSQVAGGPYEQYF	TGCGCCAGCAGCCAAGTTGCGGGAGGCCCCTACGAGCAGTACTTC
-	-	TRBV19	TRBJ1-2	CASSIGARSYGYTF	TGTGCCAGTAGTATTGGGGCCAGGAGCTATGGCTACACCTTC
-	TRBD1	TRBV2	TRBJ2-6	CASNGQGADGANVLTF	TGTGCCAGCAACGGACAGGGGGCTGATGGGGCCAACGTCCTGACTTTC
-	TRBD2	TRBV7-9	TRBJ2-2	CASSGLMSTSGRAAGELFF	TGTGCCAGCAGCGGACTGATGAGTACTAGCGGGAGGGCCGCCGGGGAGCTGTTTTTT
-	-	TRBV28	TRBJ2-1	CASSLGVDEQFF	TGTGCCAGCAGTTTAGGAGTGGATGAGCAGTTCTTC
-	TRBD1	TRBV19	TRBJ2-1	CASSIQGTGIGGPLSIYNEQFF	TGTGCCAGTAGTATTCAAGGGACAGGGATAGGAGGGCCCCTTTCGATTTACAATGAGCAGTTCTTC
once	TRBD2	TRBV25-1	TRBJ2-1	CASSAGEGSYNEQFF	TGTGCCAGCAGTGCGGGGGAGGGCTCCTACAATGAGCAGTTCTTC
-	-	TRBV28	TRBJ2-7	CASSRFRASDSYEQYF	TGTGCCAGCAGCCGCTTTCGGGCTAGCGACTCCTACGAGCAGTACTTC
-	TRBD2	TRBV11-3	TRBJ2-7	CASSLPGLAYEQYF	TGTGCCAGCAGCTTACCGGGACTAGCTTACGAGCAGTACTTC
-	-	TRBV11-2	TRBJ2-1	CASSSWARSDNEQFF	TGTGCCAGCAGCTCCTGGGCCCGTAGCGACAATGAGCAGTTCTTC
once	-	TRBV25-1	TRBJ2-2	CASSTRDGTGELFF	TGTGCCAGCAGCACTCGGGACGGGACCGGGGAGCTGTTTTTT
-	-	TRBV11-2	TRBJ2-3	CASSLFGNPTDTQYF	TGTGCCAGCAGCTTATTTGGCAATCCCACAGATACGCAGTATTTT
-	TRBD1	TRBV7-9	TRBJ1-3	CASSAPHQQGLGGNTIYF	TGTGCCAGCAGCGCACCCCACCAACAGGGGTTGGGGGGAAACACCATATATTTT